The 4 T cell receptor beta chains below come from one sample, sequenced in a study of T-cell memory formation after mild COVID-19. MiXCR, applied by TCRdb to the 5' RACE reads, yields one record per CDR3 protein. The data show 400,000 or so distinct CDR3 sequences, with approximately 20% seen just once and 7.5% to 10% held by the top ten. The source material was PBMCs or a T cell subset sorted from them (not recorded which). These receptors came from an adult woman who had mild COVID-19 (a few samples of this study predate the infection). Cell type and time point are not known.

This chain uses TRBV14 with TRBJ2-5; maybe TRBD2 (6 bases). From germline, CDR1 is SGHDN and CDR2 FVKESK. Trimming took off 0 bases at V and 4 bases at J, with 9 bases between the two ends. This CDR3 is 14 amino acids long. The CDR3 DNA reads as TGTGCCAGCAGCCAAGATCCCGGGGGAGAGACCCAGTACTTC. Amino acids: CASSQDPGGETQYF. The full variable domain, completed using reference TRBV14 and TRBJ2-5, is EAGVTQFPSHSVIEKGQTVTLRCDPISGHDNLYWYRRVMGKEIKFLLHFVKESKQDESGMPNNRFLAERTGGTYSTLKVQPAELEDSGVYFCASSQDPGGETQYFGPGTRLLVL.

CDR3: CASRSPFTDTQYF. CDR3 coding DNA: TGTGCCAGCAGGTCCCCCTTCACAGATACGCAGTATTTT. V usage is TRBV6-5 and J usage is TRBJ2-3; no definite D call. The CDR3 extends over 13 amino acids. Germline CDR1 is MNHEY and CDR2 is SVGAGI. The germline V and J ends were trimmed by 6 bases and 2 bases, with 9 bases remaining between them.

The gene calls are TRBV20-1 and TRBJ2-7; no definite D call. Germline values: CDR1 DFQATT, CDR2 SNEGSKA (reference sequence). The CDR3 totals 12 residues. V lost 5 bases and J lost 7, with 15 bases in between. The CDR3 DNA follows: TGCAGTGCTTTACATCGGCTCGGAGAGCAGTACTTC. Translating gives CSALHRLGEQYF.

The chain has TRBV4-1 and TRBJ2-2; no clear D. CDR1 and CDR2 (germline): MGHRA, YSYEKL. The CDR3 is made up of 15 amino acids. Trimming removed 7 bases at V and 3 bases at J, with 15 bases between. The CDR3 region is CASTAHGSYTGELFF. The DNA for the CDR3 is TGCGCCAGCACCGCCCACGGTAGCTACACCGGGGAGCTGTTTTTT.